This T cell receptor (beta chain) was captured in a study of blood T cell repertoires in COVID-19. Using immunoSEQ multiplex PCR, the repertoire was profiled, and TCRdb retains in-frame clones only, with some absent. The sample contains approximately 310,000 clones, under 90% of which appear only once. The V end lost 0 bases, the J end lost 0 bases, and 10 bases lay between the germline ends. CDR3 length: 15 amino acids. Per the germline V gene, CDR1 is GTSNPN and CDR2 is SVGIG (reference sequence). This study enrolled people aged 18 to 89 from about 26 US geographic areas. Sequenced sample: PBMCs or T cells enriched from blood (not recorded which). The sequence came from a man aged 60 to 75 who had recovered from COVID-19. The chain uses TRBV30 and TRBJ2-3; a weak D match, TRBD1 (6 bases). Written as DNA, the CDR3 is TGTGCCTGGAGTGTTGGGGACACCAGCACAGATACGCAGTATTTT. Translation: CAWSVGDTSTDTQYF.